A single sample is the source of the 20 T cell receptor beta chains below, sequenced in a study of blood T cells in healthy people across ages. Primers used in a second PCR of about 7 to 12 cycles were a sample-barcoded 5' primer and a J-beta primer mix. TCRdb recomputed calls from the 5' RACE reads with MiXCR, one row per CDR3 protein. The data contain about 800,000 distinct CDR3 sequences, approximately 25% of them singletons. These data also formed part of another study, on T cells of mothers and their children.

Sequencing was done on a sample of blood. These TCRs come from a boy aged 10-17 years in good health.

About this clonotype itself: This sequence may be a read error, since a much larger clone differs from it by one base. The chain links TRBV28 to TRBJ2-2; 9 positions match TRBD2. The CDR3 covers 19 residues. Per the germline V gene, CDR1 is MDHEN and CDR2 is SYDVKM. CDR3 residues: CANSLYLSPAGGQTGELFF. CDR3 bases: TGTGCCAACAGTTTGTACCTTTCCCCAGCGGGGGGACAAACCGGGGAGCTGTTTTTT.

This clonotype has just a few counts. This chain connects TRBV12-3 or TRBV12-4 to TRBJ1-1; no clear D. The CDR3 is 12 residues long. The V gene lost 4 bases and the J gene lost 5 bases, with 8 bases spanning the gap. CDR3 nucleotides: TGTGCCAGCAGTTACGGGGAGACTGAAGCTTTCTTT. It yields the protein CASSYGETEAFF.

This chain uses TRBV3-1 with TRBJ1-5; D is possibly TRBD1 (6 bases). V shed 1 base and J shed 3 bases, with 13 bases lying between them. The germline V gene has CDR1 LGHDT and CDR2 YNNKEL (reference sequence). CDR3 size: 16 residues. In DNA form, the CDR3 reads TGTGCCAGCAGCCAAGGGGGGTCAGGGGCCAATCAGCCCCAGCATTTT. This codes for CASSQGGSGANQPQHF.

V usage is TRBV27 and J usage is TRBJ2-1; possible D gene TRBD2, 5 bases. This CDR3 is built from 19 residues. Germline V lookup: CDR1 MNHEY, CDR2 SMNVEV (reference sequence). Trimming pared 1 base from V and 1 base from J, leaving 20 bases between. The CDR3 reads CASSLYPPGSLGSYNEQFF. The CDR3 nucleotides are TGTGCCAGCAGTTTATATCCCCCGGGATCGCTGGGATCCTACAATGAGCAGTTCTTC.

This clonotype appeared a few times. The chain recombines TRBV7-9 with TRBJ2-5; TRBD1 matches at 9 bases. The J call is in doubt because the DNA end fits TRBJ2-7 better. Per germline, CDR1 SEHNR and CDR2 FQNEAQ (reference sequence). The CDR3 covers 15 residues. The CDR3 sequence is CASSQGQGTHDEQYF. The CDR3, as DNA: TGTGCCAGCAGCCAGGGACAGGGAACCCACGACGAGCAGTACTTC.

This chain connects TRBV7-6 to TRBJ2-5; 7 bases are a match to TRBD1. The J call is doubtful: the DNA matches TRBJ2-7 better. Germline values: CDR1 SGHVS, CDR2 FNYEAQ. The CDR3 sequence is 17 residues long. Written as DNA, the CDR3 is TGTGCCAGCAGCTTAGAAGTCTTCGGGACAGAGACCTACGAGCAGTACTTC. It yields the protein CASSLEVFGTETYEQYF.

This clonotype came up a few times. A read error may produce the germline difference seen at one junction end. The chain links TRBV6-2 or TRBV6-3 to TRBJ1-1, with no clear D. The length of the CDR3 is 16 residues. The germline gives CDR1 MNHEY, CDR2 SVGEGT. The DNA for the CDR3 is TGTGCCGGCAGTTACGTACGGACTAACCAGAACACTGAAGCTTTCTTT. Amino acid sequence: CAGSYVRTNQNTEAFF.

The chain recombines TRBV6-5 with TRBJ1-1; TRBD1 is a possible D gene (6 bases). Trimming took 6 bases from V and 0 from J, leaving 14 bases between them. The CDR3 loop spans 15 amino acids. The germline V gene has CDR1 MNHEY and CDR2 SVGAGI. This CDR3 is CASRPRGTMNTEAFF. DNA for the CDR3: TGTGCCAGCAGACCCCGGGGGACAATGAACACTGAAGCTTTCTTT.

This clonotype was seen a handful of times. V and J are TRBV21-1 and TRBJ2-4; the table's TRBD1 call for D was not verified on the DNA. TRBV21-1 is tagged as a pseudogene. The CDR3 runs to 15 residues. CDR3 sequence: CASSKALDRGFIQYF. DNA of the CDR3: TGTGCCAGCAGCAAAGCATTGGACAGGGGGTTCATTCAGTACTTC.

Turning to this clonotype: A junction end diverges from the germline sequence, so it may reflect a read error. The J gene is TRBJ2-7, the V gene TRBV5-1; 9 nucleotides agree with TRBD1. CDR3 length: 13 amino acids. CDR1 is SGHRS, CDR2 YFSETQ, per germline. CDR3 sequence reads: CASSLDRGYAQYF. In DNA, the CDR3 is TGCGCCAGCAGCCTGGACAGGGGCTACGCGCAGTACTTC. The complete variable domain, with remaining parts taken from reference TRBV5-1 and TRBJ2-7, reads KAGVTQTPRYLIKTRGQQVTLSCSPISGHRSVSWYQQTPGQGLQFLFEYFSETQRNKGNFPGRFSGRQFSNSRSEMNVSTLELGDSALYLCASSLDRGYAQYFGPGTRLTVT.

The chain is built from TRBV20-1 and TRBJ1-2, with 9 nucleotides matching TRBD1. J was trimmed by 4 bases and V by 4 bases; bases with no gene match: 13. Germline loops: CDR1 DFQATT, CDR2 SNEGSKA (reference sequence). The CDR3 consists of 16 residues. The CDR3 region has the DNA TGCAGTGCTACGATTCCGGGACAGGGAGGGGTCTATGGCTACACCTTC. Translated, it gives CSATIPGQGGVYGYTF.

This clonotype was counted a few times. The chain joins TRBV5-6 to TRBJ2-1; unclear D gene. Germline V lookup: CDR1 SGHDT, CDR2 YYEEEE. The CDR3 is 16 residues long. Trimming stripped 5 bases from V and 0 bases from J, with 15 bases between. CDR3 DNA sequence: TGTGCCAGCAGAGTCTTCATCGACTTCTCCTACAATGAGCAGTTCTTC. Translated: CASRVFIDFSYNEQFF. The complete variable domain, with remaining parts taken from reference TRBV5-6 and TRBJ2-1, reads DAGVTQSPTHLIKTRGQQVTLRCSPKSGHDTVSWYQQALGQGPQFIFQYYEEEERQRGNFPDRFSGHQFPNYSSELNVNALLLGDSALYLCASRVFIDFSYNEQFFGPGTRLTVL.

In its sample, this clonotype was seen a few times. V and J are TRBV14 and TRBJ1-6; a possible D gene is TRBD1 (5 bases). CDR1 and CDR2 from the germline V gene are SGHDN and FVKESK. V gave up 6 bases and J gave up 7 bases, with 16 bases separating them. CDR3 size: 15 residues. The CDR3 reads CASSLRDGINSPLHF. CDR3 bases: TGTGCCAGCAGTCTCCGGGACGGGATCAATTCACCCCTCCACTTT.

In this sample, this clonotype turned up many times. The chain joins TRBV7-2 to TRBJ1-4, with 7 bases fitting TRBD1. CDR3 length: 14 residues. J was trimmed by 8 bases and V by 3 bases; bases with no gene match: 6. Germline assignment: CDR1 SGHTA and CDR2 FQGNSA. The CDR3 region is CASSFRQGREKLFF. The CDR3 nucleotides read TGTGCCAGCAGCTTCCGACAGGGAAGAGAAAAACTGTTTTTT.

In this sample, this clonotype turned up a few times. This sequence joins TRBV7-9 and TRBJ1-6; 8 bases map to TRBD1. The V gene end was trimmed by 1 base and the J gene end by 9 bases; junction bases not matched to a gene: 5. This CDR3 contains 15 residues. In germline, CDR1 is SEHNR, CDR2 FQNEAQ (reference sequence). In DNA, the CDR3 is TGTGCCAGCAGCTTAGTCCAGGGGGCAGGTTCACCCCTCCACTTT. Translation: CASSLVQGAGSPLHF.

This clonotype was picked up a small number of times. The chain has TRBV12-3 or TRBV12-4 and TRBJ2-5, with TRBD1 matching 10 bases. The tail of the sequence fits TRBJ2-7 better, so the J call may be wrong. CDR3 size: 16 residues. The CDR3 DNA is TGTGCCAGCAGTCCTACCGACAGGGGGCTATCCTACGAGCAGTACTTC. Its translation is CASSPTDRGLSYEQYF.

This clonotype was seen ten or more times. The gene calls are TRBV4-3 and TRBJ2-7, with D uncertain. Germline V gives CDR1 LGHNA, CDR2 YSLEER. This CDR3 spans 15 amino acids. V dropped 4 bases and J dropped 2 bases, with 15 bases sitting between them. The DNA of the CDR3 is TGCGCCAGCAGCCGATACGCGGCCCCAACCTACGAGCAGTACTTC. Amino acid sequence: CASSRYAAPTYEQYF.

V and J are TRBV11-2 and TRBJ2-5; tentative D call: TRBD2 (5 bases). Trimming removed 6 bases from V and 7 bases from J, with 15 bases in between. The germline V gene encodes CDR1 SGHAT and CDR2 FQNNGV. The CDR3 spans 13 residues. The CDR3 DNA reads as TGTGCCAGCAGAGAGCCGGCCGCGGGGACCCAGTACTTC. Its translation: CASREPAAGTQYF.

The gene calls are TRBV7-9 and TRBJ1-2; tentatively, D is TRBD1 (6 bases). Germline loops: CDR1 SEHNR, CDR2 FQNEAQ (reference sequence). V shed 5 bases and J shed 7 bases, with 11 bases lying between them. The CDR3 spans 12 residues. CDR3 loop: CASSNGGAGYTF. DNA for the CDR3: TGTGCCAGCAGCAATGGGGGGGCTGGCTACACCTTC.

The chain carries TRBV5-1 and TRBJ2-2, with 9 bases lining up with TRBD2. Germline trimming cut 0 bases from V and 2 bases from J; bases unmatched to any gene: 2. CDR3 length: 16 residues. Germline-derived CDR1 and CDR2 are SGHRS and YFSETQ. CDR3 region: CASSLVAGVNTGELFF. The CDR3, as DNA: TGCGCCAGCAGCTTGGTAGCGGGAGTAAACACCGGGGAGCTGTTTTTT.